Below, one T cell receptor beta chain is given with its context. As yet, its antigen is unknown. TCR beta libraries carry UMIs added by 5'RACE template switching. TCRdb derives one entry per CDR3 protein from the 5' RACE reads, leaving out DNA. The sample table includes 440,000 or so distinct CDR3 sequences. The sample originates from a study of T cells expressing NK-cell markers. Whole-study context: All TCR beta repertoires analysed originated from sorted CD3+CD56+NKG2C+, CD3+CD56+NKG2C- and CD3+CD56-NKG2C+ T cells. The study sequenced eight donors, seven HCMV-seropositive and one seronegative.

The study, taken as a whole, reports: There were several donors in whom these clonotypes also led the CD3+CD56-NKG2C+ fraction.

The sample was blood T cells: a sorted CD56 or NKG2C T cell subset, CD4+ or CD8+ T cells, or bulk PBMC T cells (not recorded which). The clonotype originates from a woman between 18 and 70 years old in good health.

The CDR3 is CASSERTGGVDNSPLHF. The V and J genes are TRBV25-1 and TRBJ1-6; TCRdb indicates TRBD1, and absent DNA this call remains unverified. The length of the CDR3 is 17 residues. The germline CDR1 and CDR2 sequences are MGHDK and SYGVNS.